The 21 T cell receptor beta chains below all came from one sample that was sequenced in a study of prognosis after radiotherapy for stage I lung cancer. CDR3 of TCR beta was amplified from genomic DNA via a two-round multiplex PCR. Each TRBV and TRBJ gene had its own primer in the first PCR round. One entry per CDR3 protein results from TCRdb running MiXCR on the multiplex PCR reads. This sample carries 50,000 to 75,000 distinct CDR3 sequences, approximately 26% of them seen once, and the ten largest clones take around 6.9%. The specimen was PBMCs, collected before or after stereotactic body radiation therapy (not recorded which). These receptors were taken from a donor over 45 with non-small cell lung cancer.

CDR3 bases: TGTGCCAGCAGCCCCATAGGTTGGGGTTTCCAAGAGACCCAGTACTTC. This encodes CASSPIGWGFQETQYF. The chain employs TRBV11-2 and TRBJ2-5; no clear D. Germline V CDR1 and CDR2: SGHAT, FQNNGV. The CDR3 has 16 amino acids. V gave up 5 bases and J gave up 1 base, with 17 bases separating them.

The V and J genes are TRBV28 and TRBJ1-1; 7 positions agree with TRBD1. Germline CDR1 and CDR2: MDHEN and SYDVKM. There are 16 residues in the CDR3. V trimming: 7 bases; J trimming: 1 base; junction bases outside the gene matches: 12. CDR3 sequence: CASIFSAGGKNTEAFF. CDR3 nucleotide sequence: TGTGCCAGCATTTTTTCCGCAGGGGGTAAGAACACTGAAGCTTTCTTT.

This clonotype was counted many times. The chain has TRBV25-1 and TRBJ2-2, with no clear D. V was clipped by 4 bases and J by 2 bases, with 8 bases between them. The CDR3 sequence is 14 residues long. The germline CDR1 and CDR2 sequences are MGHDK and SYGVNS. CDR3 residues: CASSGYSNTGELFF. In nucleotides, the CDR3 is TGTGCCAGCAGTGGGTACAGCAACACCGGGGAGCTGTTTTTT.

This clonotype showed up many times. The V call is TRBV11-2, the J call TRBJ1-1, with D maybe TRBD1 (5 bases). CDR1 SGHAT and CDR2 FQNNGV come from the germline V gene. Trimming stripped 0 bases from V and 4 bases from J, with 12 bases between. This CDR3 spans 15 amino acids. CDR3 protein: CASSLDRMRGTEAFF. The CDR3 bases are TGTGCCAGCAGCTTAGATAGGATGAGGGGCACTGAAGCTTTCTTT.

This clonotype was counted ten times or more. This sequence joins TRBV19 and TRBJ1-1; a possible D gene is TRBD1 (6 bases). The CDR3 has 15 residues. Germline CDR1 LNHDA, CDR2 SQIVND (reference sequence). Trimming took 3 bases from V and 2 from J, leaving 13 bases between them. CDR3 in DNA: TGTGCCAGTAGTATGGTAACAGGGAGTAACACTGAAGCTTTCTTT. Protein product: CASSMVTGSNTEAFF. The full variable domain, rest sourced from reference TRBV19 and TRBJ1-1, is DGGITQSPKYLFRKEGQNVTLSCEQNLNHDAMYWYRQDPGQGLRLIYYSQIVNDFQKGDIAEGYSVSREKKESFPLTVTSAQKNPTAFYLCASSMVTGSNTEAFFGQGTRLTVV.

The CDR3 sequence is CASSDPRGNEQFF. For the CDR3, the DNA is TGTGCCAGCAGTGACCCTCGGGGCAATGAGCAGTTCTTC. The genes are TRBV6-1 and TRBJ2-1, with a possible D match to TRBD2 (5 bases). V was pared by 3 bases and J by 6 bases, with 9 bases between. Germline lookup yields CDR1 MNHNS and CDR2 SASEGT. CDR3 length: 13 amino acids.

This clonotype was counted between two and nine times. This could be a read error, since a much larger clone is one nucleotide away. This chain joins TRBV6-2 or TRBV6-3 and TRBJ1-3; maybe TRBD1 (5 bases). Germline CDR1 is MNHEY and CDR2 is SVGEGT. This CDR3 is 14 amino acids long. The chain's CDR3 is CACRVQSSGNTIYF. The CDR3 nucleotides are TGTGCCTGCAGGGTCCAGAGCTCTGGAAACACCATATATTTT.

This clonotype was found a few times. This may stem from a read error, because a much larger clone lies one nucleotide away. The CDR3 here is CAIGGGDTIYF. The CDR3, as DNA: TGTGCCATAGGGGGAGGAGACACCATATATTTT. V gene TRBV15 combines with J gene TRBJ1-3, with D perhaps TRBD1 (6 bases). CDR1 is LNHNV, CDR2 YYDKDF, per germline (reference sequence). This CDR3 comprises 11 residues. V lost 10 bases and J lost 8, with 12 bases in between.

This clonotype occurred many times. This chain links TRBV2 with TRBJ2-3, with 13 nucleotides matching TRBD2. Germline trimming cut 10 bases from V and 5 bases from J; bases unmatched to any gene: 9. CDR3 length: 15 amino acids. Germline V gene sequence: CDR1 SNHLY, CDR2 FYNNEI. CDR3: CAIQLAGGIGDTQYF. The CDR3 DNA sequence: TGTGCCATACAACTAGCGGGGGGGATTGGAGATACGCAGTATTTT.

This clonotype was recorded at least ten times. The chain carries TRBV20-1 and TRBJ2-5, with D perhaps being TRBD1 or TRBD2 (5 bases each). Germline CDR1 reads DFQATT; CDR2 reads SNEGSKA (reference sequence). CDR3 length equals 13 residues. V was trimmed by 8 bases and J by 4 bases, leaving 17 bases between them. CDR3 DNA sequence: TGCAGTACCCGTAGGGGCGCGGGAGAGACCCAGTACTTC. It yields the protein CSTRRGAGETQYF.

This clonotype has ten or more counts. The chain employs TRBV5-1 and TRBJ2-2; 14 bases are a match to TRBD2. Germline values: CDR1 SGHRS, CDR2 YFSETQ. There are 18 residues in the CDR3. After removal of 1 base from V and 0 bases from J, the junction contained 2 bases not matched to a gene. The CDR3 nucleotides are TGCGCCAGCAGCTTGAGGACTAGCGGGGGGCCGAACACCGGGGAGCTGTTTTTT. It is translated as CASSLRTSGGPNTGELFF.

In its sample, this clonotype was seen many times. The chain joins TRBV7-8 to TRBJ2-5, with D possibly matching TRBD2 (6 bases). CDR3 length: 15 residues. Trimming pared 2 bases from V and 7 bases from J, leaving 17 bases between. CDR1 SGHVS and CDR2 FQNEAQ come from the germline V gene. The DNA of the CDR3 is TGTGCCAGCAGCTTACAGCTAGCGAGGGAAGGGACCCAGTACTTC. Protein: CASSLQLAREGTQYF. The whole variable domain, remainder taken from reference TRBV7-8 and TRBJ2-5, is GAGVSQSPRYKVAKRGQDVALRCDPISGHVSLFWYQQALGQGPEFLTYFQNEAQLDKSGLPSDRFFAERPEGSVSTLKIQRTQQEDSAVYLCASSLQLAREGTQYFGPGTRLLVL.

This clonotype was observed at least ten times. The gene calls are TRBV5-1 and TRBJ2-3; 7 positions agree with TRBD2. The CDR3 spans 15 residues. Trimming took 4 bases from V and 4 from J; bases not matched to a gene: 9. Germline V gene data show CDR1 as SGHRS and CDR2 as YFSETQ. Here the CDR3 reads CASSPGLGGSDTQYF. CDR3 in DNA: TGCGCCAGCAGCCCAGGACTAGGCGGCTCAGATACGCAGTATTTT.

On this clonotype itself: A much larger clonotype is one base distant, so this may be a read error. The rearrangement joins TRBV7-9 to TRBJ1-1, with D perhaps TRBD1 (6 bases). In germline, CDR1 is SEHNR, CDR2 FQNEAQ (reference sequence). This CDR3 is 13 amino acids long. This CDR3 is CASSLRQDTEDFF. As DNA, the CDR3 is TGTGCCAGCAGCCTAAGACAGGACACTGAAGATTTCTTT.

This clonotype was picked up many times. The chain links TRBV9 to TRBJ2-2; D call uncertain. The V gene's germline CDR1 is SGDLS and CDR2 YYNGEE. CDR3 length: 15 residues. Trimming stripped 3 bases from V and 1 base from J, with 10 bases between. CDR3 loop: CASSDRAGNTGELFF. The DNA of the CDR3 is TGTGCCAGCAGCGACCGTGCTGGGAACACCGGGGAGCTGTTTTTT.

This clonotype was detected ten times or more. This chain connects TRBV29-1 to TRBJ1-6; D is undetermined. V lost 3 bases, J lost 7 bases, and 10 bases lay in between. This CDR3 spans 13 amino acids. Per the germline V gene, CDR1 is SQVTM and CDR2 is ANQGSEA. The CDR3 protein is CSVDSSGNSPLHF. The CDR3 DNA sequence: TGCAGCGTTGATTCTAGTGGGAATTCACCCCTCCACTTT.

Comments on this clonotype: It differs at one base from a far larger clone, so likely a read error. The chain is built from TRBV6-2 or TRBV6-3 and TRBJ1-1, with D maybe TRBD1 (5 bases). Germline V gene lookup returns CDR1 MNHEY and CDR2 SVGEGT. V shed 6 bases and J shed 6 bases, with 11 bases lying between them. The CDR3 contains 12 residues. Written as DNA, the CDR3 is TGTGCCAGCAGACAGGACATGGCTGAAGCTTTCTTT. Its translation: CASRQDMAEAFF.

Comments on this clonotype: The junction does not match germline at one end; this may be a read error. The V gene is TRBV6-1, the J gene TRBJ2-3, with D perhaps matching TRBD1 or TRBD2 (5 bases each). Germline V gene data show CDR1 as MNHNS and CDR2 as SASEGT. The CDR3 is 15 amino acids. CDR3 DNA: TGTGCCAGCAGTGATTCGTGGGGGAGCACAGATATGCAGTATTTT. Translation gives CASSDSWGSTDMQYF.

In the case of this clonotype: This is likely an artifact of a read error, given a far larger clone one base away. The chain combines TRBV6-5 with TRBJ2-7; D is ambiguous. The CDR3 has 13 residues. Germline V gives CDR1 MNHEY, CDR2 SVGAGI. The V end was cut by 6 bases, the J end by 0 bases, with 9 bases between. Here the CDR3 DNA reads TGTGCCAGCAGCCAGTACAGCTCCTACGAGCAGTACTTC. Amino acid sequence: CASSQYSSYEQYF.

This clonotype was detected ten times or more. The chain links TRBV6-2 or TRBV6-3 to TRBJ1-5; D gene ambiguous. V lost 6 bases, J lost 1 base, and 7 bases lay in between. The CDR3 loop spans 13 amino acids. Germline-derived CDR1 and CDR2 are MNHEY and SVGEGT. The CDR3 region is CASSLDSNQPQHF. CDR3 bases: TGTGCCAGCAGCCTTGACAGCAATCAGCCCCAGCATTTT.

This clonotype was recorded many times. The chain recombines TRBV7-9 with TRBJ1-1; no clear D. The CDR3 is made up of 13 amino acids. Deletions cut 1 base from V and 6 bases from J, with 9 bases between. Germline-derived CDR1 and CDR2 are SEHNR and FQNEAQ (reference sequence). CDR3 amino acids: CASSLEGGPEAFF. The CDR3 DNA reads TGTGCCAGCAGCTTAGAAGGAGGACCTGAAGCTTTCTTT. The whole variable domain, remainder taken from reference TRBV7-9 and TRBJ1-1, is DTGVSQNPRHKITKRGQNVTFRCDPISEHNRLYWYRQTLGQGPEFLTYFQNEAQLEKSRLLSDRFSAERPKGSFSTLEIQRTEQGDSAMYLCASSLEGGPEAFFGQGTRLTVV.